This entry describes one T cell receptor (beta chain). What it binds is unknown. Preparation of TRB cDNA libraries relied on 5' RACE carrying UMI labels. TCRdb processed the 5' RACE reads again and assigns one entry to each CDR3 protein, with no DNA. The sample's table shows some 140,000 distinct CDR3 sequences. The sample is drawn from a study of CXCR3-negative and CXCR3-positive naive CD8 T cells. Overall study results and limits: Against CXCR3-negative naive cells, CXCR3-positive naive cells showed more hydrophobic TRB CDR3s.

Germline loops: CDR1 LNHDA, CDR2 SQIVND (reference sequence). This CDR3 is 13 amino acids long. This TCR came from a human donor in good health. Some clones in this sample may be carry-over from other donors' samples. The sequenced sample consisted of naive CXCR3+ CD8+ T cells from blood. Subset indicated: CD45RO-CCR7+CD27+CD95- naive CD8+ T cells expressing CXCR3 (TNR3+). V and J are TRBV19 and TRBJ2-7; checking the TCRdb D call of TRBD1 is not possible without DNA. The CDR3 protein is CASGDRGVYEQYF.